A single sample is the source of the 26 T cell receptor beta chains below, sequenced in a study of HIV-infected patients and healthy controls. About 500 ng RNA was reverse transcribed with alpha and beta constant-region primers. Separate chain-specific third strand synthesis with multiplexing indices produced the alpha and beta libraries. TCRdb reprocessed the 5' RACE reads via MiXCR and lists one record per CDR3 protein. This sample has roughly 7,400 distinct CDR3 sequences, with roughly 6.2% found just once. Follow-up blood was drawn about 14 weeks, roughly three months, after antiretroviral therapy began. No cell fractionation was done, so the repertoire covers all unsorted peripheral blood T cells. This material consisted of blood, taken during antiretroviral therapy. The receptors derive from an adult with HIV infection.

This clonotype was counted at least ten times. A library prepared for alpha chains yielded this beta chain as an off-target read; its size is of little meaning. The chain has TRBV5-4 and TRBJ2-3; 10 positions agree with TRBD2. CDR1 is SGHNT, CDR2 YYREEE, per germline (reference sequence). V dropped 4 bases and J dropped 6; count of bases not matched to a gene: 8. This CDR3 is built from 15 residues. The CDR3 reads CASSPAGGPSDTQYF. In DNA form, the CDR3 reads TGTGCCAGCAGCCCAGCGGGGGGGCCGTCCGATACGCAGTATTTT.

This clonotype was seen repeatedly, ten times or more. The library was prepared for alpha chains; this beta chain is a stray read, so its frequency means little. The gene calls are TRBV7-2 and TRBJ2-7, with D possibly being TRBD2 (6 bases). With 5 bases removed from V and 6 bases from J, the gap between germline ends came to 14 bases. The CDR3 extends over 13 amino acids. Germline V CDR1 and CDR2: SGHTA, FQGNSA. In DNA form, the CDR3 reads TGTGCCAGCAGCGTGACTAGGGAACGCGAGCAGTACTTC. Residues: CASSVTREREQYF.

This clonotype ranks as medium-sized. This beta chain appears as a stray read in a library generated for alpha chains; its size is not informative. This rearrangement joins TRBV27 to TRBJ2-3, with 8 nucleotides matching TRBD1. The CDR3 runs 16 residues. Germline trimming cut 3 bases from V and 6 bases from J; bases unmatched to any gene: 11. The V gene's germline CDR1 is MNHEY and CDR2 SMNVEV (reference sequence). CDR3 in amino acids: CASSFVGQGRGDTQYF. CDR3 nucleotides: TGTGCCAGCAGTTTTGTCGGACAGGGCCGGGGGGATACGCAGTATTTT.

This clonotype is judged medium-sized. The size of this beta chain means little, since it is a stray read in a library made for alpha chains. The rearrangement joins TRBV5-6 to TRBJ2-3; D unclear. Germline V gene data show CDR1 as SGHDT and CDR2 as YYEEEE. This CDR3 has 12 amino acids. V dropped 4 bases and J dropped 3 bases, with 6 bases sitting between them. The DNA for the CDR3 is TGTGCCAGCAGCGCTTATACAGATACGCAGTATTTT. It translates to CASSAYTDTQYF.

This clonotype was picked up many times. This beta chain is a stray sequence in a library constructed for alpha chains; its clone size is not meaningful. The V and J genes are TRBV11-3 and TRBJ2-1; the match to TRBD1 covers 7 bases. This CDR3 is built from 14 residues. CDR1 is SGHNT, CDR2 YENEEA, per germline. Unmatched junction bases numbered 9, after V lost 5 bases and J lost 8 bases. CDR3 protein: CASSRPGGTYEQFF. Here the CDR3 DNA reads TGTGCCAGCAGCCGGCCAGGGGGTACCTATGAGCAGTTCTTC. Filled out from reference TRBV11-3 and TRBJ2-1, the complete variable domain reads EAGVVQSPRYKIIEKKQPVAFWCNPISGHNTLYWYLQNLGQGPELLIRYENEEAVDDSQLPKDRFSAERLKGVDSTLKIQPAELGDSAVYLCASSRPGGTYEQFFGPGTRLTVL.

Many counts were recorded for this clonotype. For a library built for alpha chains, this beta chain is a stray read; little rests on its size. The CDR3 sequence: CASSVTTGVTEAFF. As DNA, the CDR3 is TGTGCCAGCAGTGTGACCACAGGGGTAACTGAAGCTTTCTTT. The rearrangement uses TRBV2 and TRBJ1-1; 7 bases match TRBD1. The length of the CDR3 is 14 residues. Germline-derived CDR1 and CDR2 are SNHLY and FYNNEI. The ends lost 4 bases at V and 5 bases at J; junction bases unmatched: 7.

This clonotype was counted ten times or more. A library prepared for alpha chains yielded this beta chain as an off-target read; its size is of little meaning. The CDR3 reads CSARVGSGNTIYF. CDR3 nucleotides: TGCAGTGCTAGAGTGGGGTCTGGAAACACCATATATTTT. The chain carries TRBV20-1 and TRBJ1-3; D is undetermined. Per the germline V gene, CDR1 is DFQATT and CDR2 is SNEGSKA (reference sequence). V was shortened by 1 base and J by 1 base, with 5 bases between the two germline ends. The CDR3 is made up of 13 amino acids.

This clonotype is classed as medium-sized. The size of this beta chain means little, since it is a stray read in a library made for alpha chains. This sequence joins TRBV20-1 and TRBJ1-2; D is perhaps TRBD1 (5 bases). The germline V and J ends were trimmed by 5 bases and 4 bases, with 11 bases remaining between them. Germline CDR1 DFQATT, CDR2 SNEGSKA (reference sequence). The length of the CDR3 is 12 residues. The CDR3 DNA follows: TGCAGTGCTTCCCTGGGGGGCTATGGCTACACCTTC. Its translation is CSASLGGYGYTF.

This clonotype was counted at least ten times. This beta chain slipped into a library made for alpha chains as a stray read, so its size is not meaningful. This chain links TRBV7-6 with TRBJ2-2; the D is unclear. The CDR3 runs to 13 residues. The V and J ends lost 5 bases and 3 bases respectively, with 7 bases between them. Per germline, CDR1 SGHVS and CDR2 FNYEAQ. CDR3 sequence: CASSPRYTGELFF. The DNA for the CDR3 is TGTGCCAGCAGCCCGCGCTACACCGGGGAGCTGTTTTTT.

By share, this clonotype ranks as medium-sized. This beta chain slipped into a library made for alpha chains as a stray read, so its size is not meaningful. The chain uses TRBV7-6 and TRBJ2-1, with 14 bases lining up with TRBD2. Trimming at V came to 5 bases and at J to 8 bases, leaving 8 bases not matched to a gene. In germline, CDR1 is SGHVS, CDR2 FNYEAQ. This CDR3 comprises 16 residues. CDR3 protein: CASSQTSGGAWDEQFF. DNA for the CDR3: TGTGCCAGCAGCCAGACTAGCGGGGGGGCCTGGGATGAGCAGTTCTTC.

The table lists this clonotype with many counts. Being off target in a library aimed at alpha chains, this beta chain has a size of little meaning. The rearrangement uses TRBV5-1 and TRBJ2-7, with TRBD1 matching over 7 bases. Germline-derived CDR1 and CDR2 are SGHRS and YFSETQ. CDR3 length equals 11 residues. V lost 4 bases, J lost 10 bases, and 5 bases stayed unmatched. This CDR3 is CASSGGQRQYF. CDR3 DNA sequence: TGCGCCAGCAGCGGGGGACAGAGACAGTACTTC.

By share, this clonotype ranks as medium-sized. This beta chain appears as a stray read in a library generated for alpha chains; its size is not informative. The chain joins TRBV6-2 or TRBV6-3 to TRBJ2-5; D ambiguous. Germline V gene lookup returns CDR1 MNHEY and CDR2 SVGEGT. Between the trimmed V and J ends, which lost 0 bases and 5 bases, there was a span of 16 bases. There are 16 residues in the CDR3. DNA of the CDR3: TGTGCCAGCAGTTACTCGAGTGCCTCCGTGAGGGAGACCCAGTACTTC. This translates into CASSYSSASVRETQYF.

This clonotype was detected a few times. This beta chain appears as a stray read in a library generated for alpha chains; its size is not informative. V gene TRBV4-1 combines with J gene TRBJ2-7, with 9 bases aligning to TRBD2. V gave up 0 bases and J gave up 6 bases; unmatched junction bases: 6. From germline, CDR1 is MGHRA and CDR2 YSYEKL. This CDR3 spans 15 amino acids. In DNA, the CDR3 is TGCGCCAGCAGCCAAGACCGCCTAGCGGGATTCGAGCAGTACTTC. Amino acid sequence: CASSQDRLAGFEQYF.

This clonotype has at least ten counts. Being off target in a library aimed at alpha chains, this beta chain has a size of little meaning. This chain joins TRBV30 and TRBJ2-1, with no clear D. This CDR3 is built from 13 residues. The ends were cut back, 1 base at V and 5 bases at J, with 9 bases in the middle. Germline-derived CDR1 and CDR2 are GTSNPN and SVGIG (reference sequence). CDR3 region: CAWSESRNNEQFF. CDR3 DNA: TGTGCCTGGAGTGAGTCACGGAACAATGAGCAGTTCTTC.

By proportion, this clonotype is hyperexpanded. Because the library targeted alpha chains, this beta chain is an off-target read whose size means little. CDR3 DNA: TGTGCCAGCAAGGGCGGTAGCACAGATACGCAGTATTTT. Translation gives CASKGGSTDTQYF. The J gene is TRBJ2-3, the V gene TRBV11-2; D is unresolved. The CDR3 has 13 residues. Germline CDR1 SGHAT, CDR2 FQNNGV. Trimming pared 7 bases from V and 0 bases from J, leaving 8 bases between.

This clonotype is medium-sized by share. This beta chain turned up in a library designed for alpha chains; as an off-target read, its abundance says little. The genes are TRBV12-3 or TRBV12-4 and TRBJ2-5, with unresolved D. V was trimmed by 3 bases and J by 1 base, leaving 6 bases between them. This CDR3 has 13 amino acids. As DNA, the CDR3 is TGTGCCAGCAGTTTGTGGGCCCAAGAGACCCAGTACTTC. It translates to CASSLWAQETQYF.

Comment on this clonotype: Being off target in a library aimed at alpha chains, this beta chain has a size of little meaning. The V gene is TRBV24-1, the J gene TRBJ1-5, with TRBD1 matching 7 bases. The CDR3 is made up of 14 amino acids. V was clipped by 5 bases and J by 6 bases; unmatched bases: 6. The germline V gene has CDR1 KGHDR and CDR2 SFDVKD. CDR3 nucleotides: TGTGCCACCAGTGGGTCAGGGGGAGTTCAGCCCCAGCATTTT. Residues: CATSGSGGVQPQHF.

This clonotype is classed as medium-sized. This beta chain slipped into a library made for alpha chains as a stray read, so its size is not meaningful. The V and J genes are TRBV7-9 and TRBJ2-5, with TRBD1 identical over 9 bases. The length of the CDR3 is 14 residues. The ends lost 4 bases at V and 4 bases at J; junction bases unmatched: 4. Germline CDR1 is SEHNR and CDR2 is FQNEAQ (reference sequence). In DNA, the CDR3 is TGTGCCAGCAGCTCCTTGGACAGGGGAGAGACCCAGTACTTC. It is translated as CASSSLDRGETQYF.

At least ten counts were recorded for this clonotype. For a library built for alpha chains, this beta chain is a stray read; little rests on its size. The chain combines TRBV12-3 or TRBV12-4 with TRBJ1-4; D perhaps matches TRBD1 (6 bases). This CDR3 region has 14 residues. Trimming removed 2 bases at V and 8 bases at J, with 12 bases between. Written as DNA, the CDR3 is TGTGCCAGCAGTTTAAGATCAGGGGAGGAAAAACTGTTTTTT. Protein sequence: CASSLRSGEEKLFF.

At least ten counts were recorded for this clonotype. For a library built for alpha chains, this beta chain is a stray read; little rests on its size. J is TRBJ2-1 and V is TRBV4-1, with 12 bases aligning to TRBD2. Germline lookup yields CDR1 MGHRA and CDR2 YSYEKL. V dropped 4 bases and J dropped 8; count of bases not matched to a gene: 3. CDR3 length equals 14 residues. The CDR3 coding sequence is TGCGCCAGCAGCCGGACTAGCGGGATGGATGAGCAGTTCTTC. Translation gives CASSRTSGMDEQFF.

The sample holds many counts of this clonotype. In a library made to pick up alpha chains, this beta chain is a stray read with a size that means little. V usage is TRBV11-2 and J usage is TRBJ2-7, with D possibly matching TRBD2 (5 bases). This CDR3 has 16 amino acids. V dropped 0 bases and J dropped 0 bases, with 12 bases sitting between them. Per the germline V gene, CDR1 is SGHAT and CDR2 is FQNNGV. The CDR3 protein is CASSLDLIASSYEQYF. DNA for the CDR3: TGTGCCAGCAGCTTAGATCTAATAGCGTCCTCCTACGAGCAGTACTTC. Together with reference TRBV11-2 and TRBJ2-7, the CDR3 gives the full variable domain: EAGVAQSPRYKIIEKRQSVAFWCNPISGHATLYWYQQILGQGPKLLIQFQNNGVVDDSQLPKDRFSAERLKGVDSTLKIQPAKLEDSAVYLCASSLDLIASSYEQYFGPGTRLTVT.

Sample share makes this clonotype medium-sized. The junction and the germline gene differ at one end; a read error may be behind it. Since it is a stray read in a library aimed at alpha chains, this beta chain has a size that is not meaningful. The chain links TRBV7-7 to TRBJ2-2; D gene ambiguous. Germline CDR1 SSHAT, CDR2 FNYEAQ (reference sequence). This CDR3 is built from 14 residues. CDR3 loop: CASSSLTNTGELFF. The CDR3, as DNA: TGTGCTAGCAGCTCCCTTACGAACACCGGGGAGCTGTTTTTT. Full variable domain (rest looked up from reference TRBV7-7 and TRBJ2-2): GAGVSQSPRYKVTKRGQDVTLRCDPISSHATLYWYQQALGQGPEFLTYFNYEAQPDKSGLPSDRFSAERPEGSISTLTIQRTEQRDSAMYRCASSSLTNTGELFFGEGSRLTVL.

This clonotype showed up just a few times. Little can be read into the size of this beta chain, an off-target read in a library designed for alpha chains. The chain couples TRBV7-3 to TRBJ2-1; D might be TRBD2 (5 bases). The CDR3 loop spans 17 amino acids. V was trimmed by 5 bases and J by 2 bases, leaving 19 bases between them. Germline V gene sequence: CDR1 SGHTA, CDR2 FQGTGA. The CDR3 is CASSPPPEEGAYNEQFF. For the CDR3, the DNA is TGTGCCAGCAGCCCGCCGCCCGAAGAGGGCGCCTACAATGAGCAGTTCTTC.

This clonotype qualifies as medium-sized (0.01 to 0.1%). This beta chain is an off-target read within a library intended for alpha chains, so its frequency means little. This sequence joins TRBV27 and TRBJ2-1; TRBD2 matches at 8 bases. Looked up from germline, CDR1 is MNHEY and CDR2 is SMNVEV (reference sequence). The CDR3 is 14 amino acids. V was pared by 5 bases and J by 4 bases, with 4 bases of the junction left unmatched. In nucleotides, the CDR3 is TGTGCCAGCAGTAGCGGGGGAGAGTACAATGAGCAGTTCTTC. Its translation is CASSSGGEYNEQFF.

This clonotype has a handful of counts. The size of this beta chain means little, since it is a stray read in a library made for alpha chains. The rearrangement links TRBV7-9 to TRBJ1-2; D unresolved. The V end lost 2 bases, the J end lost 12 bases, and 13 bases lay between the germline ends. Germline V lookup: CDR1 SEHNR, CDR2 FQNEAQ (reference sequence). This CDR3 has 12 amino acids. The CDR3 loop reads CASSLSGVDDTF. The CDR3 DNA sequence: TGTGCCAGCAGCTTATCCGGAGTCGACGACACCTTC.

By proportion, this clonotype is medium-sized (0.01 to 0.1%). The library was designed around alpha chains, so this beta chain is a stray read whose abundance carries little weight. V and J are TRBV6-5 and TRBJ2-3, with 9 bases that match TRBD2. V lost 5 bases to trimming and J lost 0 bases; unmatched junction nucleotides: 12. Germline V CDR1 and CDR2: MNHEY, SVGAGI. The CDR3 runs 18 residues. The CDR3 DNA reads TGTGCCAGCAGTCTCACTCCGCGGGGGGGCCTTAGCACAGATACGCAGTATTTT. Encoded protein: CASSLTPRGGLSTDTQYF.